One sample yielded the 27 T cell receptor beta chains listed below, sequenced in a study of T cell responses to AZD1222 COVID-19 vaccine. The method was immunoSEQ multiplex PCR; TCRdb's version includes in-frame clones alone and lacks a portion of them. The data show around 110,000 clones, approximately 86% seen once. The sample consisted of peripheral blood, taken on day 0 of AZD1222 vaccination. These receptors all stem from an adult in good health.

The V call is TRBV4-3, the J call TRBJ2-1; 8 bases fit TRBD2. There are 13 residues in the CDR3. The V segment lost 4 bases and the J segment 7 bases; nucleotides outside the gene matches: 3. Looked up from germline, CDR1 is LGHNA and CDR2 is YSLEER. CDR3 region: CASSLGGGNEQFF. DNA of the CDR3: TGCGCCAGCAGCCTCGGGGGGGGGAATGAGCAGTTCTTC.

The V call is TRBV27, the J call TRBJ1-1; 7 positions agree with TRBD1. Germline V gives CDR1 MNHEY, CDR2 SMNVEV (reference sequence). The CDR3 is 15 amino acids. After removal of 1 base from V and 1 base from J, the junction contained 3 bases not matched to a gene. CDR3 residues: CASSLWDSANTEAFF. The CDR3 nucleotides read TGTGCCAGCAGTTTATGGGACAGTGCGAACACTGAAGCTTTCTTT.

The rearrangement uses TRBV20-1 and TRBJ1-1, with 7 bases identical to TRBD1. Germline loops: CDR1 DFQATT, CDR2 SNEGSKA (reference sequence). The V segment lost 3 bases and the J segment 8 bases; nucleotides outside the gene matches: 6. CDR3 length: 12 amino acids. For the CDR3, the DNA is TGCAGTGCTAGTAAAACAGGGGCCGAAGCTTTCTTT. Encoded protein: CSASKTGAEAFF.

The gene calls are TRBV4-3 and TRBJ1-6; TRBD1 might be the D (5 bases). The CDR3 spans 18 residues. V lost 0 bases to trimming and J lost 10 bases, with 22 bases between them. The germline V gene has CDR1 LGHNA and CDR2 YSLEER. The CDR3: CASSQDHPRGRVKSPLHF. CDR3 nucleotide sequence: TGCGCCAGCAGCCAAGACCACCCTCGAGGCAGGGTGAAGTCACCCCTCCACTTT.

V gene TRBV7-9 combines with J gene TRBJ1-4; D is perhaps TRBD1 (5 bases). This CDR3 comprises 13 residues. Per germline, CDR1 SEHNR and CDR2 FQNEAQ (reference sequence). The V and J ends lost 5 bases and 6 bases respectively, with 10 bases between them. CDR3 DNA: TGTGCCAGCAGCCAGGGTGTCGATGAAAAACTGTTTTTT. Its translation: CASSQGVDEKLFF. Drawing the rest from reference TRBV7-9 and TRBJ1-4, the complete variable domain is DTGVSQNPRHKITKRGQNVTFRCDPISEHNRLYWYRQTLGQGPEFLTYFQNEAQLEKSRLLSDRFSAERPKGSFSTLEIQRTEQGDSAMYLCASSQGVDEKLFFGSGTQLSVL.

This clone was observed a few times. The V call is TRBV24-1, the J call TRBJ2-1, with D unresolved. V was trimmed by 5 bases and J by 6 bases, leaving 13 bases between them. The CDR3 is 14 residues long. Germline-derived CDR1 and CDR2 are KGHDR and SFDVKD. In nucleotides, the CDR3 is TGTGCCACCAGTGCATTGCCCTCGGGCAATGAGCAGTTCTTC. Its protein is CATSALPSGNEQFF.

The chain joins TRBV6-2 or TRBV6-3 to TRBJ1-1; D unresolved. CDR3 length equals 15 residues. V was cut by 1 base and J by 1 base, with 10 bases left in between. Germline V gene lookup returns CDR1 MNHEY and CDR2 SVGEGT. The CDR3 sequence: CASSYFADSNTEAFF. CDR3 sequence (DNA): TGTGCCAGCAGTTACTTTGCGGACTCGAACACTGAAGCTTTCTTT.

The chain employs TRBV19 and TRBJ1-1; TRBD1 agrees at 8 bases. The CDR3 contains 16 residues. Germline lookup yields CDR1 LNHDA and CDR2 SQIVND (reference sequence). Trimming at V came to 3 bases and at J to 0 bases, leaving 6 bases not matched to a gene. The CDR3 reads CASSILTGALNTEAFF. CDR3 DNA: TGTGCCAGTAGTATCTTGACAGGGGCGTTGAACACTGAAGCTTTCTTT.

CDR3 coding DNA: TGCAGCGTTGAGGGGACGAACACTGAAGCTTTCTTT. This translates into CSVEGTNTEAFF. The chain carries TRBV29-1 and TRBJ1-1, with a weak D call TRBD1 (5 bases). Looked up from germline, CDR1 is SQVTM and CDR2 is ANQGSEA. Trimming took off 3 bases at V and 1 base at J, with 6 bases between the two ends. The CDR3 loop spans 12 amino acids.

In this sample, this clone turned up once. V is TRBV6-5 and J is TRBJ1-3; weak D call: TRBD1 (6 bases). CDR1 and CDR2 from the germline V gene are MNHEY and SVGAGI. V was shortened by 3 bases and J by 2 bases, with 14 bases between the two germline ends. The CDR3 extends over 16 amino acids. CDR3 coding DNA: TGTGCCAGCAGTTATGGGGGGCCTGGGGCTGGAAACACCATATATTTT. This gives the protein CASSYGGPGAGNTIYF.

The chain joins TRBV29-1 to TRBJ1-2, with D perhaps TRBD1 (5 bases). V was clipped by 3 bases and J by 8 bases, with 13 bases between them. The CDR3 is 12 amino acids. Germline CDR1 reads SQVTM; CDR2 reads ANQGSEA. In DNA, the CDR3 is TGCAGCGTTGATCGGGGACTAAAGGGCTACACCTTC. It encodes CSVDRGLKGYTF.

The chain uses TRBV18 and TRBJ2-7, with D possibly being TRBD1 or TRBD2 (5 bases each). In germline, CDR1 is KGHSH, CDR2 LQKENI. This CDR3 contains 14 residues. With 5 bases removed from V and 3 bases from J, the gap between germline ends came to 14 bases. CDR3 DNA sequence: TGTGCCAGCTCAGCTACGGGACCGTTCTACGAGCAGTACTTC. Residues: CASSATGPFYEQYF.

V usage is TRBV9 and J usage is TRBJ2-1, with TRBD2 matching 9 bases. After removal of 0 bases from V and 9 bases from J, the junction contained 13 bases not matched to a gene. The germline V gene encodes CDR1 SGDLS and CDR2 YYNGEE. The CDR3 extends over 17 amino acids. The CDR3 spells CASSVAPGGLARGEQFF. CDR3 in DNA: TGTGCCAGCAGCGTAGCTCCAGGGGGACTAGCCAGAGGTGAGCAGTTCTTC.

The V gene is TRBV9, the J gene TRBJ2-3; 14 nucleotides match TRBD2. V was pared by 3 bases and J by 6 bases, with 0 bases of the junction left unmatched. The CDR3 consists of 14 residues. Germline CDR1 SGDLS, CDR2 YYNGEE. The CDR3 sequence is CASSGLAGGDTQYF. Written as DNA, the CDR3 is TGTGCCAGCAGCGGACTAGCGGGAGGGGATACGCAGTATTTT.

This clone appeared a single time. The chain uses TRBV7-9 and TRBJ2-3; possibly TRBD2 for D (7 bases). The germline gives CDR1 SEHNR, CDR2 FQNEAQ (reference sequence). V gave up 4 bases and J gave up 2 bases, with 19 bases separating them. The CDR3 is 17 residues long. The CDR3 region is CASSSPGGGGTTDTQYF. DNA for the CDR3: TGTGCCAGCAGCTCCCCGGGGGGCGGGGGCACCACAGATACGCAGTATTTT.

The V call is TRBV6-5, the J call TRBJ1-2, with 8 bases that match TRBD1. In germline, CDR1 is MNHEY, CDR2 SVGAGI. Germline trimming cut 7 bases from V and 8 bases from J; bases unmatched to any gene: 12. This CDR3 contains 14 residues. CDR3 sequence reads: CASTRGQGTGGYTF. Here the CDR3 DNA reads TGTGCCAGCACCCGAGGACAGGGAACGGGAGGCTACACCTTC.

The chain has TRBV2 and TRBJ1-1, with 11 nucleotides matching TRBD1. After removal of 10 bases from V and 5 bases from J, the junction contained 6 bases not matched to a gene. Germline values: CDR1 SNHLY, CDR2 FYNNEI. The CDR3 is 13 amino acids. As DNA, the CDR3 is TGTGCCACCTGGGGGACAGGGGGAACTGAAGCTTTCTTT. It encodes CATWGTGGTEAFF.

The V and J genes are TRBV6-5 and TRBJ2-7; TRBD2 agrees at 12 bases. With 4 bases clipped from V and 6 bases from J, the junction kept 4 bases outside the gene matches. CDR1 is MNHEY, CDR2 SVGAGI, per germline. There are 14 residues in the CDR3. The CDR3 reads CASSSSGGAFEQYF. The CDR3 bases are TGTGCCAGCAGTTCTAGCGGGGGGGCGTTCGAGCAGTACTTC.

The rearrangement joins TRBV29-1 to TRBJ1-5, with TRBD1 as a possible D gene (5 bases). The CDR3 is 12 residues long. Germline assignment: CDR1 SQVTM and CDR2 ANQGSEA. The V end lost 4 bases, the J end lost 8 bases, and 12 bases lay between the germline ends. The CDR3 protein is CSVGDGKKPQHF. CDR3 in DNA: TGCAGCGTTGGGGACGGAAAAAAGCCCCAGCATTTT.

CDR3 nucleotides: TGTGCCAGTAGTATAGTCTACGCGGGACTAGCGGGATTCAGGTCAGATACGCAGTATTTT. This codes for CASSIVYAGLAGFRSDTQYF. The rearrangement joins TRBV19 to TRBJ2-3, with 13 positions matching TRBD2. The trim removed 1 base at V and 4 bases at J, leaving 14 bases unmatched. The CDR3 totals 20 residues. Germline CDR1 and CDR2: LNHDA and SQIVND (reference sequence).

Ten or more counts support this clone. CDR3 bases: TGTGCCAGTACTATGGAACTAGCGGGAGGGTACACCGGGGAGCTGTTTTTT. Encoded protein: CASTMELAGGYTGELFF. This chain uses TRBV19 with TRBJ2-2, with 13 bases fitting TRBD2. This CDR3 region has 17 residues. V lost 7 bases and J lost 3; bases outside the gene matches: 8. Germline V CDR1 and CDR2: LNHDA, SQIVND (reference sequence).

V is TRBV23-1 and J is TRBJ1-5; TRBD1 aligns across 9 bases. TRBV23-1 qualifies as an ORF whose function is uncertain. Trimming at V came to 0 bases and at J to 0 bases, leaving 12 bases not matched to a gene. The CDR3 loop spans 20 amino acids. The CDR3 bases are TGCGCCAGCAGTCAATCTTCCAAAAGGGACAGGGATTATAGCAATCAGCCCCAGCATTTT. This encodes CASSQSSKRDRDYSNQPQHF.

The chain combines TRBV6-2 or TRBV6-3 with TRBJ2-3, with D perhaps assigned TRBD1 or TRBD2 (5 bases each). This CDR3 has 17 residues. Germline loops: CDR1 MNHEY, CDR2 SVGEGT. V gave up 2 bases and J gave up 4 bases, with 19 bases separating them. In DNA, the CDR3 is TGTGCCAGCAGTTACCCGACGGGATTGGGACGGGCAGATACGCAGTATTTT. It is translated as CASSYPTGLGRADTQYF.

The rearrangement joins TRBV2 to TRBJ1-4; D is undetermined. The CDR3 length is 13 residues. Germline V gene sequence: CDR1 SNHLY, CDR2 FYNNEI. The V end lost 4 bases, the J end lost 5 bases, and 8 bases lay between the germline ends. The CDR3 DNA sequence: TGTGCCAGCAGTGTAGTGAGAAATGAAAAACTGTTTTTT. Protein sequence: CASSVVRNEKLFF. The full variable domain, completed using reference TRBV2 and TRBJ1-4, is EPEVTQTPSHQVTQMGQEVILRCVPISNHLYFYWYRQILGQKVEFLVSFYNNEISEKSEIFDDQFSVERPDGSNFTLKIRSTKLEDSAMYFCASSVVRNEKLFFGSGTQLSVL.

The rearrangement joins TRBV12-5 to TRBJ1-4; TRBD1 agrees at 9 bases. J gave up 5 bases and V 6 bases, and 7 bases lay outside the gene matches. The CDR3 covers 15 residues. Looked up from germline, CDR1 is LGHNT and CDR2 is FRNRAP. CDR3 DNA sequence: TGTGCTAGTGGGCGCTCCGGGACAGGGAATGAAAAACTGTTTTTT. It yields the protein CASGRSGTGNEKLFF.

This chain connects TRBV27 to TRBJ1-4; D is ambiguous. From germline, CDR1 is MNHEY and CDR2 SMNVEV (reference sequence). The CDR3 runs to 16 residues. V lost 0 bases, J lost 0 bases, and 8 bases lay in between. The CDR3: CASSLSAVATNEKLFF. The CDR3 nucleotides are TGTGCCAGCAGTTTATCGGCGGTGGCAACTAATGAAAAACTGTTTTTT. The full variable domain, in which reference TRBV27 and TRBJ1-4 provide the parts outside the CDR3, is EAQVTQNPRYLITVTGKKLTVTCSQNMNHEYMSWYRQDPGLGLRQIYYSMNVEVTDKGDVPEGYKVSRKEKRNFPLILESPSPNQTSLYFCASSLSAVATNEKLFFGSGTQLSVL.

The V and J genes are TRBV29-1 and TRBJ1-1, with no clear D. Germline CDR1 reads SQVTM; CDR2 reads ANQGSEA. CDR3 length: 12 residues. The V end lost 5 bases, the J end lost 9 bases, and 16 bases lay between the germline ends. The CDR3 DNA reads TGCAGCGTTCACCCCCGGACCTTGCAAGCTTTCTTT. Translated: CSVHPRTLQAFF.